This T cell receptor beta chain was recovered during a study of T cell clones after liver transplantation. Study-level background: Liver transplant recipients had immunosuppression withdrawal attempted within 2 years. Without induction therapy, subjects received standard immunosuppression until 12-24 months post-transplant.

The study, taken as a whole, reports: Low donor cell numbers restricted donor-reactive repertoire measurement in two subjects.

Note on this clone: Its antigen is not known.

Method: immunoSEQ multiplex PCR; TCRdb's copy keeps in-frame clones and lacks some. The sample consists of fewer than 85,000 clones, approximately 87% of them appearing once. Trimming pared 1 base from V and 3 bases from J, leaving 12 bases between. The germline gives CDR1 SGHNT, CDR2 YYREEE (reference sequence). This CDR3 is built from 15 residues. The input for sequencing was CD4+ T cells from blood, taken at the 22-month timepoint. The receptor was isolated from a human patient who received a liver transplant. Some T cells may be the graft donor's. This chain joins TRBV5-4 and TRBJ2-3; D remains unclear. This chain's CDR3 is CASSLPGQWTDTQYF. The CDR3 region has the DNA TGTGCCAGCAGCTTGCCCGGGCAATGGACAGATACGCAGTATTTT.